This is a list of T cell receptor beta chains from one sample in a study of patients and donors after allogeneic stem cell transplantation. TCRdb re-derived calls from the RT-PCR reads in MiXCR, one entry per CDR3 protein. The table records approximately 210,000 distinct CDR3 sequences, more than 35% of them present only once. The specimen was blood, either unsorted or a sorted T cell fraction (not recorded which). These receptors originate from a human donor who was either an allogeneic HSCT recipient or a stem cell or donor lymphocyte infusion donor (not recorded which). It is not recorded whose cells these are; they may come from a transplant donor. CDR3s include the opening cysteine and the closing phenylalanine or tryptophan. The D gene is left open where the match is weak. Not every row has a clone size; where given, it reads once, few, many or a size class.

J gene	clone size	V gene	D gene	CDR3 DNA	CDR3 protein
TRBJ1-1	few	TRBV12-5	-	TGTGCTAGTGGTTTGGGGGGGCTGGGCACTGAAGCTTTCTTT	CASGLGGLGTEAFF
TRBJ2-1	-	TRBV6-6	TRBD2	TGTGCCAGCAGTTACTCAACTAGCGGGAGAGCAGGGTATTGTGAGCAGTTCTTC	CASSYSTSGRAGYCEQFF
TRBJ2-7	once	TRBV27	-	TGTGCCAGCAGTTTATCGGGCAGGCTTTTCTCCTACGAGCAGTGCTTC	CASSLSGRLFSYEQCF
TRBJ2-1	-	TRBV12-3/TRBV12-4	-	TGTGCCAGCAGCGCGTCGGAGGTTAGGAATGAGCAGTTCTTC	CASSASEVRNEQFF
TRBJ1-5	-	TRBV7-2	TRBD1	TGTGCCAGCAGCCTGACAGGGGGCGACAATCAGCCCCAGCATTTT	CASSLTGGDNQPQHF
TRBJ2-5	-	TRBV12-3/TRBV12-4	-	TGTGCCAGCAGTTTAATAGAGACCCAGTACTTC	CASSLIETQYF
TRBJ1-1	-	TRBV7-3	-	TGTGCCAGCAAAGGGAGTTTTATCCGCAACAAGACGTCTGAAGCTTTCTTT	CASKGSFIRNKTSEAFF
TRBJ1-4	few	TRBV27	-	TGTGCCAGCAGTCCCACAGGGCGCACTAATGAGAAACTGTTTTTT	CASSPTGRTNEKLFF
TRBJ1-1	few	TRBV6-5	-	TGTGCCAGCAGTTACGGTAGTAACACTGAAGCTTTCTTT	CASSYGSNTEAFF
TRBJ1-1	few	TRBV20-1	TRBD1	TGCAGTGCTATGTGGACAGGGGGCATGAACACTGAAGCTTTCTTT	CSAMWTGGMNTEAFF
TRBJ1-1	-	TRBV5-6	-	TGTGCCAGCAGCTTGGCCCCCCTTATCTCGACACTGGGCACTGAAGCTTTCTTT	CASSLAPLISTLGTEAFF
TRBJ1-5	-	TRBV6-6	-	TGTGCCAGCACCTGGGGGCAGGGCCGTCAGCCCCAGCATTTT	CASTWGQGRQPQHF
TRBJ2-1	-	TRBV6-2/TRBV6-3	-	TGTGCCAGCAGTTACTGGAGCGGTAATGAGCAGTTCTTC	CASSYWSGNEQFF
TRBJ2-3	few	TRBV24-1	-	TGTGCCACCAGTGCTGGGAGTACCACCACAGATACGCAGTATTTT	CATSAGSTTTDTQYF
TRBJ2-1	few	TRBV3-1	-	TGTGCCAGCAGCCAACCGACTACAACCGGTAACGGTGAGCAGTTCTTC	CASSQPTTTGNGEQFF
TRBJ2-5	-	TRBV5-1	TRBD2	TGCGCCAGCAGCTTGGGGACTAGCGGGGTTCAAGAGACCCAGTACTTC	CASSLGTSGVQETQYF
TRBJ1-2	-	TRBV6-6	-	TGTGCCAGCAGTTACTACACACCCCCCGGGGTGTATTATGGCTACACCTTC	CASSYYTPPGVYYGYTF
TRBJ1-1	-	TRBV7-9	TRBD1	TGTGCCAGCAGCTTAGGGGGGACAGGGGTTGAAGCTTTCTTT	CASSLGGTGVEAFF
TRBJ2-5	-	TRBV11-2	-	TGTGCCAGCAGCCGAAACCGGGACACCCCGTGGGGGTACTTC	CASSRNRDTPWGYF
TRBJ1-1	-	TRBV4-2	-	TGTGCCAGCAGCCAAGAGACGGGACTAAGGAACACTGAAGCTTTCTTT	CASSQETGLRNTEAFF
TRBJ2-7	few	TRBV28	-	TGTGCCAGCAGTTCACCGGGAGCGGAGCTCACCTACGAGCAGTACTTC	CASSSPGAELTYEQYF
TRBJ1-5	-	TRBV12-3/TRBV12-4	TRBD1	TGTGCCAGCAGTTCGGGGACAGTCAATCAGCCCCAGCATTTT	CASSSGTVNQPQHF
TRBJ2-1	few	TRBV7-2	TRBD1	TGTGCCAGCAGCCGGAACCTCCTAGGGACAGAAATCTACAATGAGCAGTTCTTC	CASSRNLLGTEIYNEQFF
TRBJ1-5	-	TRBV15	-	TGTGCCACCAGCAGAGTAGGGCAGCTTTATAGCAATCAGCCCCAGCATTTT	CATSRVGQLYSNQPQHF
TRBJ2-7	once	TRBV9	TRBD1	TGTGCCAGCAGCGTCCTCGACAGGGACGAGCAGTACTTC	CASSVLDRDEQYF
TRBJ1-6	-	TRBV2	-	TGTGCCAGCGGGGGGAATTCACCCCTCCACTTT	CASGGNSPLHF
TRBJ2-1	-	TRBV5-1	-	TGCGCCAGCAGCTTCCAGGGCCCGAAGGACAATGAGCAGTTCTTC	CASSFQGPKDNEQFF
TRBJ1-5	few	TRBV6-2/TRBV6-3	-	TGTGCCAGCAGTTCCCGGGACACCTATCAGCCCCAGCATTTT	CASSSRDTYQPQHF
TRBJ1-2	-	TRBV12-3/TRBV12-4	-	TGTGCCAGCAGGTCCGAGCGGGCCCTCGGGGGCTACACCTTC	CASRSERALGGYTF
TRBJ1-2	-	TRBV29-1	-	TGCAGCGTTGATATATGGGACGTCGTTAGCTATGGCTACACCTTC	CSVDIWDVVSYGYTF
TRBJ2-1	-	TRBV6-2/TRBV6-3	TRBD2	TGTGCCAGCAGCAAGACTAGCGTGCGGGTCAATGAGCAGTTCTTC	CASSKTSVRVNEQFF
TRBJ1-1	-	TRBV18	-	TGTGCCAGCTCACCACTGGCAGGGAGTGAAGCTTTCTTT	CASSPLAGSEAFF
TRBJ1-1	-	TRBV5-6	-	TGTGCCAGCAGCTTCCCAGGCCGAAACAGGGAAGCTTTCTTT	CASSFPGRNREAFF
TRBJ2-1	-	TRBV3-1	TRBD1	TGTGCCAGCAGCCAAGGCGCAGGGGGCTTTTATTCCAATGAGCAGTTCTTC	CASSQGAGGFYSNEQFF
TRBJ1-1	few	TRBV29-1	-	TGCAGCGTTGAACGGGCAACTGAAGCTTTCTTT	CSVERATEAFF
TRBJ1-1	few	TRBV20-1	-	TGCAGTGCTCCCGGACGGGGCTCCACGACTGAAGCTTTCTTT	CSAPGRGSTTEAFF
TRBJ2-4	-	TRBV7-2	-	TGTGCCAGCAGCTTAGGTGATACTCGGGACCTCCCTCAGTACTTC	CASSLGDTRDLPQYF
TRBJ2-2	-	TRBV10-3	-	TGTGCCATTCGACCCGGGACTGTAAACACCGGGGAGCTGTTTTTT	CAIRPGTVNTGELFF
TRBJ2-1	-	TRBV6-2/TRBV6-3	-	TGTGCCAGCAGTTTGAGTTCCTGGCGCGCCGATGAGCAGTTCTTC	CASSLSSWRADEQFF
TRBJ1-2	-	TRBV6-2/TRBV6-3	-	TGTGCCAGCAGTTCCTTTGGAGGGAACTATGGCTACACCTTC	CASSSFGGNYGYTF
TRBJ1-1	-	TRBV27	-	TGTGCCAGCAATTTTTTTCAGGGGTTGAACACTGAAGCTTTCTTT	CASNFFQGLNTEAFF
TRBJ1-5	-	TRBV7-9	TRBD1	TGTGCCAGCAGTCTCCAGGGGGTCTGGGGGCCCAGTCAGCCCCAGCATTTT	CASSLQGVWGPSQPQHF
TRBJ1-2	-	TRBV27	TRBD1	TGTGCCAGCAGTTTATACAGGGGAGGAGTCTACACCTTC	CASSLYRGGVYTF
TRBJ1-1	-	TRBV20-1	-	TGCAGTGCTAGAGCTATCGGAGCAATTAACACTGAAGCTTTCTTT	CSARAIGAINTEAFF
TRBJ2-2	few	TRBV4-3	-	TGCGCCAGCAGCCAAGATCGTCCGGGGGTCGCCGGGGAGCTGTTTTTT	CASSQDRPGVAGELFF
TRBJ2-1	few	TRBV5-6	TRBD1	TGTGCCAGCAGCTTCCGGGACAGGGGTAATGAGCAGTTCTTC	CASSFRDRGNEQFF
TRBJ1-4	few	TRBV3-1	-	TGTGCCAGCTCCGGGACATCTGCCGAAAAACTGTTTTTT	CASSGTSAEKLFF
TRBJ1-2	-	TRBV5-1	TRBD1	TGCGCCAGCAGCCCCTCAACAGGGGAGAACTATGGCTACACCTTC	CASSPSTGENYGYTF
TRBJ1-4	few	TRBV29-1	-	TGCAGCGTTGAAGCCGAGGGCCCCCGAGAAAAACTGTTTTTT	CSVEAEGPREKLFF